The T cell receptor beta chain under discussion was sequenced for a study of cytomegalovirus exposure and HLA in healthy donors. This CDR3 comprises 14 residues. V was trimmed by 5 bases and J by 3 bases, leaving 11 bases between them. The germline V gene has CDR1 MGHDK and CDR2 SYGVNS. PCR used 60 Vbeta primers and 13 Jbeta primers. TCRdb's table, derived via immunoSEQ multiplex PCR, lists solely in-frame clones and lacks some. Here the sample spans fewer than 45,000 clones, about 73% being singletons. This sequence was found in a woman in her twenties or thirties in good health and CMV-seronegative. Sequencing was performed on PBMCs. The chain joins TRBV25-1 to TRBJ2-1, with a weak D call TRBD1 (5 bases). CDR3 loop: CASSRLGDYNEQFF. The CDR3 region has the DNA TGTGCCAGCAGTCGTCTAGGGGACTACAATGAGCAGTTCTTC.